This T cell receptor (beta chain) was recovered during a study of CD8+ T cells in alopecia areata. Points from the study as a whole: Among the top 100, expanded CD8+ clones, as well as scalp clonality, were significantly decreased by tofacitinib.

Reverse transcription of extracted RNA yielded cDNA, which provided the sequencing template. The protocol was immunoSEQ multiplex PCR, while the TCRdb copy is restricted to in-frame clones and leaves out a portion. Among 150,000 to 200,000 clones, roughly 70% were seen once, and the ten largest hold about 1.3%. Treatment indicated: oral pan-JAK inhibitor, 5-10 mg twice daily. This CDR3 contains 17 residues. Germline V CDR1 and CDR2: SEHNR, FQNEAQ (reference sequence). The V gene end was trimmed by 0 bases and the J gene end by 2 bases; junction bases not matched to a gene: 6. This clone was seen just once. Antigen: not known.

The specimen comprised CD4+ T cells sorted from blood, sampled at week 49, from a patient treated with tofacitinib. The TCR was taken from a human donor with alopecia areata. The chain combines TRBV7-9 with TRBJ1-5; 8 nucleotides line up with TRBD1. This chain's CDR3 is CASSLAGQGVGNQPQHF. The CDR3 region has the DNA TGTGCCAGCAGCTTAGCTGGACAGGGCGTTGGCAATCAGCCCCAGCATTTT. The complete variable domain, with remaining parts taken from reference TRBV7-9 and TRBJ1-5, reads DTGVSQNPRHKITKRGQNVTFRCDPISEHNRLYWYRQTLGQGPEFLTYFQNEAQLEKSRLLSDRFSAERPKGSFSTLEIQRTEQGDSAMYLCASSLAGQGVGNQPQHFGDGTRLSIL.